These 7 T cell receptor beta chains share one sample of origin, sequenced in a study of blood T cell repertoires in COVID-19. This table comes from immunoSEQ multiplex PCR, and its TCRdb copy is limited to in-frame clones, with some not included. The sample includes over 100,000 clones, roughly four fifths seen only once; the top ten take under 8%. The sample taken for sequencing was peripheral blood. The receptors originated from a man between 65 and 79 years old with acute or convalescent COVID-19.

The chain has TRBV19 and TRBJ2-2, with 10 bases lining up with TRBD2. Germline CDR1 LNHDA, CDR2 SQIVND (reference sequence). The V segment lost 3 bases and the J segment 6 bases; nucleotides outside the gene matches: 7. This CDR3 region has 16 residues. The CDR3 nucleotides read TGTGCCAGTAGTATCCCTAGCGGGAGCGGCTCCGGGGAGCTGTTTTTT. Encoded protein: CASSIPSGSGSGELFF. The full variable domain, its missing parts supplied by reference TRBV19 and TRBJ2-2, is DGGITQSPKYLFRKEGQNVTLSCEQNLNHDAMYWYRQDPGQGLRLIYYSQIVNDFQKGDIAEGYSVSREKKESFPLTVTSAQKNPTAFYLCASSIPSGSGSGELFFGEGSRLTVL.

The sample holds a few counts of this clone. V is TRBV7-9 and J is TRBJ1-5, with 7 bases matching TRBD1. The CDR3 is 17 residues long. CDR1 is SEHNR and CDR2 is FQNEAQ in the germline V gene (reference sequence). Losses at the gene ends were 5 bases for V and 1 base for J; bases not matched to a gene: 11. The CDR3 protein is CASSPGGQVGSNQPQHF. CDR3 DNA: TGTGCCAGCAGCCCCGGCGGACAGGTCGGAAGCAATCAGCCCCAGCATTTT. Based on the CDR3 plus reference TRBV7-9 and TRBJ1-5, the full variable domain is DTGVSQNPRHKITKRGQNVTFRCDPISEHNRLYWYRQTLGQGPEFLTYFQNEAQLEKSRLLSDRFSAERPKGSFSTLEIQRTEQGDSAMYLCASSPGGQVGSNQPQHFGDGTRLSIL.

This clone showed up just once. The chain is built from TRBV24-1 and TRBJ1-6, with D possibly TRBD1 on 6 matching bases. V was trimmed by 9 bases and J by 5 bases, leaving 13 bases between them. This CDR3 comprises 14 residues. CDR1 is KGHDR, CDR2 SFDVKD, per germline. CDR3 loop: CATQGQKNNSPLHF. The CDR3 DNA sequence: TGTGCCACCCAAGGACAGAAAAATAATTCACCCCTCCACTTT.

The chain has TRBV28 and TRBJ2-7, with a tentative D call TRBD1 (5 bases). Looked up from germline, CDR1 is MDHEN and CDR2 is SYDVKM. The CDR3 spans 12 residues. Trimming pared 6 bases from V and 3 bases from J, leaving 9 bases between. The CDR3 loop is CASRSQGYEQYF. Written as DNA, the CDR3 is TGTGCCAGCAGGTCCCAGGGCTACGAGCAGTACTTC. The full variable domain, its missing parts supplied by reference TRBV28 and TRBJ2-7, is DVKVTQSSRYLVKRTGEKVFLECVQDMDHENMFWYRQDPGLGLRLIYFSYDVKMKEKGDIPEGYSVSREKKERFSLILESASTNQTSMYLCASRSQGYEQYFGPGTRLTVT.

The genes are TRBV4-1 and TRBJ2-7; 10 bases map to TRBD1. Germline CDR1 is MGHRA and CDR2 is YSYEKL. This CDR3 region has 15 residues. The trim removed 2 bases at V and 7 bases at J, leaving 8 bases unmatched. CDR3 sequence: CASSQPGQGMWEQYF. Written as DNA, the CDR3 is TGCGCCAGCAGCCAACCGGGACAGGGGATGTGGGAGCAGTACTTC.

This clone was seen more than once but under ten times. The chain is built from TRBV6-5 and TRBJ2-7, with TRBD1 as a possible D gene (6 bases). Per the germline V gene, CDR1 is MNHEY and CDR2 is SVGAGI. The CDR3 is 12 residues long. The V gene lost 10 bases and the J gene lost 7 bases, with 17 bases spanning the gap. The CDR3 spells CATARDRKEQYF. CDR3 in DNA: TGTGCCACCGCAAGAGACAGGAAAGAGCAGTACTTC.

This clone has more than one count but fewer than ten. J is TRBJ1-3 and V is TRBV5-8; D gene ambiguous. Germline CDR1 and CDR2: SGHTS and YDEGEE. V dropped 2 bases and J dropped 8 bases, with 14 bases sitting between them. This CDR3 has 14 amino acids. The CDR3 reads CASSFGVVGDTIYF. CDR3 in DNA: TGTGCCAGCAGCTTTGGGGTAGTGGGAGACACCATATATTTT.